This T cell receptor beta chain was sequenced in a study of cytomegalovirus exposure and HLA in healthy donors. Whole-study findings and limits: There were several of the most significant clusters that appeared linked to common viral pathogens in a later analysis. The authors reported that TCR beta sequences could predict HLA-A and HLA-B alleles. These predictions were accurate for most subjects in the first cohort.

Details on this clone: No antigen is known for it.

Vbeta (60) and Jbeta (13) primers were used in the PCR. Using immunoSEQ multiplex PCR, the repertoire was profiled, and TCRdb retains in-frame clones only, with some absent. This table has about 200,000 clones, roughly three quarters appearing once. The CDR3 extends over 12 amino acids. Germline V gene sequence: CDR1 SGDLS, CDR2 YYNGEE. Trimming cost V 0 bases and J 6 bases, with 5 bases left between them. The specimen sequenced was PBMCs. The V call is TRBV9, the J call TRBJ2-3; no definite D call. The TCR sequence derives from a male donor in good health and CMV-seropositive. The CDR3 region is CASSVEQDTQYF. DNA for the CDR3: TGTGCCAGCAGCGTAGAACAGGATACGCAGTATTTT.